These T cell receptor beta chains were read from a single sample in a study of blood T cell repertoires in COVID-19. Only in-frame clones appear in the TCRdb table, and some are missing; sequencing was by immunoSEQ multiplex PCR. The repertoire holds around 100,000 clones, with around 85% as singletons. Sequenced material: peripheral blood. The receptors come from a woman in her 70s with active or convalescent COVID-19. Both conserved end residues are part of each CDR3.

cdr3_aa: CASSVVVGGATQYF
j_call: TRBJ2-3
v_call: TRBV6-4

cdr3_aa: CASSYSGISYEQYF
j_call: TRBJ2-7
v_call: TRBV6-2/TRBV6-3

cdr3_aa: CSAVQGSDTQYF
j_call: TRBJ2-3
v_call: TRBV29-1

cdr3_aa: CASSLGRTGMNTEAFF
j_call: TRBJ1-1
v_call: TRBV5-4

cdr3_aa: CASSSGQGGYFYTEAFF
j_call: TRBJ1-1
v_call: TRBV13

cdr3_aa: CASSLEEGRGIVDQPQHF
j_call: TRBJ1-5
v_call: TRBV7-2

cdr3_aa: CASSDSSGGYTF
j_call: TRBJ1-2
v_call: TRBV6-4

cdr3_aa: CASSLAGGLLYEQYF
j_call: TRBJ2-7
v_call: TRBV7-9

cdr3_aa: CASSSGLSRTDTQYF
j_call: TRBJ2-3
v_call: TRBV7-3

cdr3_aa: CASSPTGGADGYTF
j_call: TRBJ1-2
v_call: TRBV7-2

cdr3_aa: CASSPPASAGELFF
j_call: TRBJ2-2
v_call: TRBV18

cdr3_aa: CAGLGRSAEQYF
j_call: TRBJ2-7
v_call: TRBV30

cdr3_aa: CASSDRFPNYGYTF
j_call: TRBJ1-2
v_call: TRBV6-6

cdr3_aa: CASGSDRGRNGANVLTF
j_call: TRBJ2-6
v_call: TRBV7-9

cdr3_aa: CASSAGTGNTGELFF
j_call: TRBJ2-2
v_call: TRBV25-1

cdr3_aa: CASSYGTGSYEQYF
j_call: TRBJ2-7
v_call: TRBV3-1/TRBV3-2

cdr3_aa: CASSTSGGDDEQFF
j_call: TRBJ2-1
v_call: TRBV7-2

cdr3_aa: CASSQDSRTSGGFYNEQFF
j_call: TRBJ2-1
v_call: TRBV4-1

cdr3_aa: CASSQNKFSGTEAFF
j_call: TRBJ1-1
v_call: TRBV6-5

cdr3_aa: CASSLPLAGAYEQYF
j_call: TRBJ2-7
v_call: TRBV28

cdr3_aa: CASSFRGSGGYTF
j_call: TRBJ1-2
v_call: TRBV27

cdr3_aa: CASSSFGLSMNTEAFF
j_call: TRBJ1-1
v_call: TRBV28

cdr3_aa: CAWTGRGHQETQYF
j_call: TRBJ2-5
v_call: TRBV30

cdr3_aa: CASSDVAGNNEQFF
j_call: TRBJ2-1
v_call: TRBV6-4

cdr3_aa: CASSNRDSYTDTQYF
j_call: TRBJ2-3
v_call: TRBV7-2

cdr3_aa: CASRQQGESDEQYF
j_call: TRBJ2-7
v_call: TRBV5-1

cdr3_aa: CASSQVQSSGNTIYF
j_call: TRBJ1-3
v_call: TRBV4-1

cdr3_aa: CASSRGVRTDTQYF
j_call: TRBJ2-3
v_call: TRBV18

cdr3_aa: CASSAGTGGEKLFF
j_call: TRBJ1-4
v_call: TRBV6-5

cdr3_aa: CASSLSQAQETQYF
j_call: TRBJ2-5
v_call: TRBV28

cdr3_aa: CASSLGLAGARTGELFF
j_call: TRBJ2-2
v_call: TRBV28

cdr3_aa: CASSGHRTGIGEKLFF
j_call: TRBJ1-4
v_call: TRBV27

cdr3_aa: CASSLTPQGALNGYTF
j_call: TRBJ1-2
v_call: TRBV28

cdr3_aa: CASSRDRAPDTQYF
j_call: TRBJ2-3
v_call: TRBV2

cdr3_aa: CASSLFSREPYGYTF
j_call: TRBJ1-2
v_call: TRBV28

cdr3_aa: CASSQGQGKTGELFF
j_call: TRBJ2-2
v_call: TRBV7-2

cdr3_aa: CASSLDGGSLAREQYF
j_call: TRBJ2-7
v_call: TRBV5-1

cdr3_aa: CASSPGLAVSTDTQYF
j_call: TRBJ2-3
v_call: TRBV5-1

cdr3_aa: CASSFRTSGSYNEQFF
j_call: TRBJ2-1
v_call: TRBV9

cdr3_aa: CATIGLKVYGYTF
j_call: TRBJ1-2
v_call: TRBV24-1

cdr3_aa: CASSLGLEQETQYF
j_call: TRBJ2-5
v_call: TRBV5-1

cdr3_aa: CASSPGGTLAFLSPLHF
j_call: TRBJ1-6
v_call: TRBV7-9

cdr3_aa: CASSMSGGVANTGELFF
j_call: TRBJ2-2
v_call: TRBV9